This T cell receptor beta chain was profiled in a study of CD8+CD57+ T cells in acquired aplastic anemia. On the study more broadly: Each DNA sample taken from sorted CD4+ and CD8+ cells came to around 3.4 ug on average. Overall study findings and caveats: With respect to CD8+ Simpson's diversity, patients and controls did not differ significantly. Over 25 CD8+ CDR3 sequences occurred in both the patients and the controls.

Germline V gene sequence: CDR1 LNHDA, CDR2 SQIVND (reference sequence). This CDR3 spans 14 amino acids. The V gene lost 7 bases and the J gene lost 0 bases, with 9 bases spanning the gap. Ten or more counts support this clonotype. The target antigen is unknown. Whoever was chosen for sequencing had shown CD8+CD57+ cell expansion by flow cytometry. Severe acquired aplastic anemia affected all patients. TCR beta VDJ combinations and CDR3 sequences were profiled from genomic DNA. TCRdb re-analysed the reads in MiXCR, keeping a single row per CDR3 protein. The sample carries 180,000 or so distinct CDR3 sequences, approximately 52% recorded once.

This TCR was sampled from a human donor with aplastic anemia. The chain combines TRBV19 with TRBJ1-4, with unresolved D. Sequenced sample: sorted CD4+, CD8+, or CD8+CD57+ T cells (not recorded which) from PBMCs. CDR3 residues: CASKSSTTNEKLFF. The CDR3 DNA sequence: TGTGCCAGTAAATCGAGTACAACTAATGAAAAACTGTTTTTT. Full variable domain (outside the CDR3, taken from reference TRBV19 and TRBJ1-4): DGGITQSPKYLFRKEGQNVTLSCEQNLNHDAMYWYRQDPGQGLRLIYYSQIVNDFQKGDIAEGYSVSREKKESFPLTVTSAQKNPTAFYLCASKSSTTNEKLFFGSGTQLSVL.